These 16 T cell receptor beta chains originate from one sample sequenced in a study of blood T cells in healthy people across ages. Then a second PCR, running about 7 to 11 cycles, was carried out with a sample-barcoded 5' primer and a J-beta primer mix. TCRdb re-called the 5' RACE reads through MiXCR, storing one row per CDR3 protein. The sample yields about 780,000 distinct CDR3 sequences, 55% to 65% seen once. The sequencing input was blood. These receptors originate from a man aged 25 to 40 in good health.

CDR3 coding DNA: TGTGCCAGCAGCTTCCATCTTGGACAGACCCAGTACTTC. Its protein product is CASSFHLGQTQYF. The chain uses TRBV7-3 and TRBJ2-5; D gene unclear. Germline V gives CDR1 SGHTA, CDR2 FQGTGA. The V end was cut by 3 bases, the J end by 6 bases, with 11 bases between. The CDR3 consists of 13 residues.

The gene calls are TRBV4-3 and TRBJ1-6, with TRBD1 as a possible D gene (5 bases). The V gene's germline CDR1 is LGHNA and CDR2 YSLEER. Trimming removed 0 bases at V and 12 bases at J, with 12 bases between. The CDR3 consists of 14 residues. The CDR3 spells CASSQERGFGPLHF. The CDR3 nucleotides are TGCGCCAGCAGCCAAGAACGGGGGTTTGGACCCCTCCACTTT.

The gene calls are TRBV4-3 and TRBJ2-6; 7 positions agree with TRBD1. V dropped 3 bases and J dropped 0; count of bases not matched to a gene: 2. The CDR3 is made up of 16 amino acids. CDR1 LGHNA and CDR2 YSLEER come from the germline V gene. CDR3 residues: CASSHRQGSGANVLTF. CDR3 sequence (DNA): TGCGCCAGCAGCCACAGACAGGGCTCTGGGGCCAACGTCCTGACTTTC.

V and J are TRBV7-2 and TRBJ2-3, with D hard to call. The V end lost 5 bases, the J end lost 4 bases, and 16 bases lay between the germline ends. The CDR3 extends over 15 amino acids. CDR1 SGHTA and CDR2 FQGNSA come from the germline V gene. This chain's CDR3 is CASSIWGGSADTQYF. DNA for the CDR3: TGTGCCAGCAGCATTTGGGGTGGTTCCGCAGATACGCAGTATTTT.

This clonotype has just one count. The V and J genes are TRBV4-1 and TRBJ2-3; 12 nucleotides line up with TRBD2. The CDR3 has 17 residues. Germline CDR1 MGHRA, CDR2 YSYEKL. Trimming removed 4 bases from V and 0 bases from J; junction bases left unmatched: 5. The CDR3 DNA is TGCGCCAGCAGCCCAGACGGGACTAGCGGGAGCACAGATACGCAGTATTTT. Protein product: CASSPDGTSGSTDTQYF.

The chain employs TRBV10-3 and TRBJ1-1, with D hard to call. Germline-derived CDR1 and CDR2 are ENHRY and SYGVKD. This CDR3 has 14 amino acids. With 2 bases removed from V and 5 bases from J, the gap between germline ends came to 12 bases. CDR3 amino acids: CAISEGQEDTEAFF. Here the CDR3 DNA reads TGTGCCATCAGTGAGGGGCAGGAGGATACTGAAGCTTTCTTT.

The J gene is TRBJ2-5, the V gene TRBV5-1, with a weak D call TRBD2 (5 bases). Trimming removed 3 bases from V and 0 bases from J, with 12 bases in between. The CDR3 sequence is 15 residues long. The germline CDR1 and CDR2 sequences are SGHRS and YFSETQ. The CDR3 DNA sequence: TGCGCCAGCAGCTCGGGGATCCCCTACCAAGAGACCCAGTACTTC. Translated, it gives CASSSGIPYQETQYF. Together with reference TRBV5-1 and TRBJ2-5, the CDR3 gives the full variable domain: KAGVTQTPRYLIKTRGQQVTLSCSPISGHRSVSWYQQTPGQGLQFLFEYFSETQRNKGNFPGRFSGRQFSNSRSEMNVSTLELGDSALYLCASSSGIPYQETQYFGPGTRLLVL.

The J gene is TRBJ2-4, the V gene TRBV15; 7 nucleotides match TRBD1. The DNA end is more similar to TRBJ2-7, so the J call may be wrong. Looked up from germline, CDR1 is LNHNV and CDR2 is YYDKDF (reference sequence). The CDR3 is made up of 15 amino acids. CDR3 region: CATSRATTGPYEQYF. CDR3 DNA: TGTGCCACCAGCAGAGCGACGACAGGGCCCTACGAGCAGTACTTC.

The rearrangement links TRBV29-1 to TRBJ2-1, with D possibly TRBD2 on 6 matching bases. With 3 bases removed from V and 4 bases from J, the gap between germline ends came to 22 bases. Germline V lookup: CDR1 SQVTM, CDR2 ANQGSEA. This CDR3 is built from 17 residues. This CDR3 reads CSVDLIGEVLVYNEQFF. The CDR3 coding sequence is TGCAGCGTTGATCTAATCGGGGAGGTACTAGTTTACAATGAGCAGTTCTTC.

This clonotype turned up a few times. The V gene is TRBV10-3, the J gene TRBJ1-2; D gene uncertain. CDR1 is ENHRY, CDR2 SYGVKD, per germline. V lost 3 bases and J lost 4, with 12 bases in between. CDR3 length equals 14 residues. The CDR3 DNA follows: TGTGCCATCAGTGAACTTGGTGAATCCTATGGCTACACCTTC. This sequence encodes CAISELGESYGYTF.

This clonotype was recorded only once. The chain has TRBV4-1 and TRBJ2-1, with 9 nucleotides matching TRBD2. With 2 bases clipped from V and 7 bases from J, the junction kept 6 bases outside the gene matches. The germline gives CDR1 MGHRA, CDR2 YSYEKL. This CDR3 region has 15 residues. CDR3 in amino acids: CASSQPGLAWNEQFF. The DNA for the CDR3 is TGCGCCAGCAGCCAACCGGGACTAGCTTGGAATGAGCAGTTCTTC.

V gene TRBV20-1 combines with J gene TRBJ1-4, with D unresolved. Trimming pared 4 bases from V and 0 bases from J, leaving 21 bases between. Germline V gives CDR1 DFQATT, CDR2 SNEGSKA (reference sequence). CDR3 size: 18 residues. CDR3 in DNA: TGCAGTGCTAAGGTGTGGGAGCTTGTTCGGGCAACTAATGAAAAACTGTTTTTT. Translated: CSAKVWELVRATNEKLFF.

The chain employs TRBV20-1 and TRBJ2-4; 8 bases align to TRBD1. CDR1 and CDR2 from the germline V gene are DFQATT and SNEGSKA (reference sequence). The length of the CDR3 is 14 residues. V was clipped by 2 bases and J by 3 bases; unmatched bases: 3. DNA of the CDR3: TGCAGTGCTAGACGGACAGGGTTCAAAAACATTCAGTACTTC. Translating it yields CSARRTGFKNIQYF.

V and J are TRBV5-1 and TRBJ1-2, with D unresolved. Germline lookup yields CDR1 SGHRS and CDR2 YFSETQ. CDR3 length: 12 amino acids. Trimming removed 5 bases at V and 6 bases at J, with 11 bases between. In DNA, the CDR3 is TGCGCCAGCAGGGAAGGGAATCATGGCTACACCTTC. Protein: CASREGNHGYTF.

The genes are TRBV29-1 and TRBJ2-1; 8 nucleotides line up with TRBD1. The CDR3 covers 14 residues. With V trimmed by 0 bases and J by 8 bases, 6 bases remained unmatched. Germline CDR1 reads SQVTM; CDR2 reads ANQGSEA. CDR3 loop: CSVEDLDRVYEQFF. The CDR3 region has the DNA TGCAGCGTTGAAGATTTGGACAGGGTCTATGAGCAGTTCTTC.

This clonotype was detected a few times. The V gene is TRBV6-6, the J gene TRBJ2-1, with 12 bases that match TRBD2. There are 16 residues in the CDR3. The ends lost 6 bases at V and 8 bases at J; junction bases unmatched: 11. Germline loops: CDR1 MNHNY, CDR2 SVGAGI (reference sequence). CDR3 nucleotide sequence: TGTGCCAGCAGGCCCCAACTAGCGGGGGGCCGGGATGAGCAGTTCTTC. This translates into CASRPQLAGGRDEQFF.